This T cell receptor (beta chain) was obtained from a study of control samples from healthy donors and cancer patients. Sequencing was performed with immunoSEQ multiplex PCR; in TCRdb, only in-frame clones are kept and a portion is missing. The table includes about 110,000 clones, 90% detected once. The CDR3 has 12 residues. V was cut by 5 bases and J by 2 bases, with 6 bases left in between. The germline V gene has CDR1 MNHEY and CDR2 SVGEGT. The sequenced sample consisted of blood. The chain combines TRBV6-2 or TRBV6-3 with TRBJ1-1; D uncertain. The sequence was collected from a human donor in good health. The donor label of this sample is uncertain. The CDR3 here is CASSDKNTEAFF. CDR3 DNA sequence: TGTGCCAGCAGTGACAAAAACACTGAAGCTTTCTTT.